The 16 T cell receptor beta chains below were found in one sample sequenced in a study of blood T cell repertoires in COVID-19. Profiled with immunoSEQ multiplex PCR; TCRdb holds only in-frame clones, not every one. The table lists 250,000 to 300,000 clones, approximately 85% of them singletons. The source material was peripheral blood. The receptors were sampled from a man over 45 with active or convalescent COVID-19.

This sequence joins TRBV5-5 and TRBJ1-1; maybe TRBD1 (5 bases). The length of the CDR3 is 14 residues. V dropped 4 bases and J dropped 1 base, with 11 bases sitting between them. Germline CDR1 and CDR2: SGHKS and YYEKEE (reference sequence). CDR3 in amino acids: CASSTDSRNTEAFF. CDR3 sequence (DNA): TGTGCCAGCAGCACAGACAGCAGGAACACTGAAGCTTTCTTT.

This chain joins TRBV19 and TRBJ2-5, with D possibly being TRBD2 (6 bases). There are 14 residues in the CDR3. Germline V gene sequence: CDR1 LNHDA, CDR2 SQIVND (reference sequence). Between the trimmed V and J ends, which lost 6 bases and 5 bases, there was a span of 16 bases. This CDR3 reads CASSQTGGAETQYF. The CDR3 DNA reads as TGTGCCAGTAGCCAGACCGGGGGAGCGGAGACCCAGTACTTC.

The chain couples TRBV6-1 to TRBJ1-4; 7 bases map to TRBD1. J was trimmed by 7 bases and V by 3 bases; bases with no gene match: 8. The length of the CDR3 is 15 residues. Germline lookup yields CDR1 MNHNS and CDR2 SASEGT. The CDR3 spells CASSEVTGAGEKLFF. The DNA of the CDR3 is TGTGCCAGCAGTGAGGTCACAGGGGCCGGTGAAAAACTGTTTTTT.

This CDR3 is CASSLIQGSPLHF. The CDR3 DNA sequence: TGTGCCAGCAGCTTAATTCAGGGTTCACCCCTCCACTTT. This chain connects TRBV7-3 to TRBJ1-6; a weak D match, TRBD1 (5 bases). Per germline, CDR1 SGHTA and CDR2 FQGTGA. V was shortened by 1 base and J by 9 bases, with 7 bases between the two germline ends. CDR3 size: 13 residues.

The V and J genes are TRBV29-1 and TRBJ1-2; D perhaps matches TRBD1 (5 bases). Trimming cost V 6 bases and J 5 bases, with 19 bases left between them. Germline CDR1 and CDR2: SQVTM and ANQGSEA. The CDR3 length is 14 residues. CDR3 in amino acids: CSVGDYSADYGYTF. DNA for the CDR3: TGCAGCGTCGGGGACTACTCGGCCGATTATGGCTACACCTTC. Full variable domain (rest looked up from reference TRBV29-1 and TRBJ1-2): SAVISQKPSRDICQRGTSLTIQCQVDSQVTMMFWYRQQPGQSLTLIATANQGSEATYESGFVIDKFPISRPNLTFSTLTVSNMSPEDSSIYLCSVGDYSADYGYTFGSGTRLTVV.

The V gene is TRBV18, the J gene TRBJ1-6, with 7 bases aligning to TRBD1. The V and J ends lost 5 bases and 8 bases, in that order; junction bases with no gene match: 6. Germline V gene lookup returns CDR1 KGHSH and CDR2 LQKENI. CDR3 length: 14 residues. The CDR3 region is CASSRQGRDSPLHF. The CDR3 bases are TGTGCCAGCTCAAGACAGGGTAGGGATTCACCCCTCCACTTT.

V gene TRBV18 combines with J gene TRBJ2-2; D is undetermined. Germline lookup yields CDR1 KGHSH and CDR2 LQKENI. Trimming pared 2 bases from V and 8 bases from J, leaving 15 bases between. This CDR3 region has 15 residues. The CDR3 sequence: CASSPSDSIGGELFF. As DNA, the CDR3 is TGTGCCAGCTCACCATCAGACTCAATAGGAGGGGAGCTGTTTTTT.

This rearrangement joins TRBV6-1 to TRBJ1-6; the D is unclear. V lost 1 base and J 8 bases, leaving 9 bases between the germline ends. Looked up from germline, CDR1 is MNHNS and CDR2 is SASEGT. The CDR3 contains 14 residues. The CDR3: CASSEGQEHSPLHF. As DNA, the CDR3 is TGTGCCAGCAGTGAAGGGCAGGAACATTCACCCCTCCACTTT.

This CDR3 reads CASSPGGGKNMGTEAFF. DNA for the CDR3: TGTGCCAGCAGCCCGGGAGGGGGTAAGAATATGGGCACTGAAGCTTTCTTT. The chain has TRBV4-2 and TRBJ1-1, with D perhaps TRBD1 (6 bases). CDR3 length: 17 residues. CDR1 is LGHNA and CDR2 is YNFKEQ in the germline V gene. Trimming pared 4 bases from V and 4 bases from J, leaving 22 bases between.

The chain employs TRBV7-9 and TRBJ2-5; D is perhaps TRBD1 (6 bases). The CDR3 runs to 13 residues. The V end was cut by 4 bases, the J end by 2 bases, with 8 bases between. Per germline, CDR1 SEHNR and CDR2 FQNEAQ (reference sequence). CDR3 nucleotides: TGTGCCAGCAGCTGGACAGAACAAGAGACCCAGTACTTC. Residues: CASSWTEQETQYF.

This clone was picked up a small number of times. A read error may account for a junction end that differs from germline. V and J are TRBV18 and TRBJ2-1; D possibly corresponds to TRBD2 (5 bases). The germline CDR1 and CDR2 sequences are KGHSH and LQKENI. The CDR3 consists of 11 residues. CDR3 sequence: CASSLEGYTVF. CDR3 sequence (DNA): TGTGCCAGCTCACTTGAGGGATACACGGTCTTC.

The V gene is TRBV29-1, the J gene TRBJ2-1; D is possibly TRBD1 (6 bases). The germline gives CDR1 SQVTM, CDR2 ANQGSEA. This CDR3 is 14 amino acids long. The V end lost 5 bases, the J end lost 3 bases, and 14 bases lay between the germline ends. The CDR3 bases are TGCAGCGTTCAGCAGGGGCAGTACTACAATGAGCAGTTCTTC. This encodes CSVQQGQYYNEQFF.

V is TRBV2 and J is TRBJ1-5; 7 positions agree with TRBD1. Germline loops: CDR1 SNHLY, CDR2 FYNNEI. V shed 3 bases, J shed 3 bases, and the junction held 5 bases outside the gene matches. This CDR3 has 15 residues. CDR3 protein: CASSDNRGLNQPQHF. CDR3 DNA sequence: TGTGCCAGCAGTGACAACAGGGGCCTCAATCAGCCCCAGCATTTT.

The sample holds a few counts of this clone. The J gene is TRBJ1-1, the V gene TRBV28; D uncertain. Germline V gene sequence: CDR1 MDHEN, CDR2 SYDVKM. This CDR3 spans 13 amino acids. Trimming shortened V by 3 bases and J by 1 base, and 6 bases separated the two germline ends. CDR3 residues: CASSFPGNTEAFF. DNA for the CDR3: TGTGCCAGCAGTTTCCCGGGGAACACTGAAGCTTTCTTT.

The chain employs TRBV29-1 and TRBJ2-1; 8 nucleotides agree with TRBD2. Looked up from germline, CDR1 is SQVTM and CDR2 is ANQGSEA. V trimming: 6 bases; J trimming: 0 bases; junction bases outside the gene matches: 7. The CDR3 sequence is 15 residues long. This chain's CDR3 is CSVLAGPSSYNEQFF. The CDR3 coding sequence is TGCAGCGTATTAGCGGGACCGAGCTCCTACAATGAGCAGTTCTTC.

This clone was found a few times. The genes are TRBV7-9 and TRBJ2-3; D gene unclear. The CDR3 length is 16 residues. Germline V gene lookup returns CDR1 SEHNR and CDR2 FQNEAQ (reference sequence). Trimming removed 5 bases at V and 0 bases at J, with 15 bases between. CDR3 protein: CASSNLSAPSTDTQYF. The DNA for the CDR3 is TGTGCCAGCAGCAACCTATCAGCGCCTAGCACAGATACGCAGTATTTT.